This passage covers 14 T cell receptor beta chains from one sample sequenced in a study of control samples from healthy donors and cancer patients. Repertoires were generated with immunoSEQ multiplex PCR, while TCRdb's copy carries only in-frame clones and drops some. The sample carries about 190,000 clones, approximately 91% recorded once. The material sequenced was blood. These receptor sequences come from a man aged 30-40 years in good health.

The genes are TRBV7-9 and TRBJ1-4; maybe TRBD1 (5 bases). Trimming cost V 2 bases and J 4 bases, with 8 bases left between them. Per germline, CDR1 SEHNR and CDR2 FQNEAQ (reference sequence). The CDR3 has 14 residues. The DNA of the CDR3 is TGTGCCAGCAGCTTATTGACAGATAATGAAAAACTGTTTTTT. Amino acid sequence: CASSLLTDNEKLFF.

This chain joins TRBV6-1 and TRBJ1-1; D remains unclear. Trimming pared 0 bases from V and 4 bases from J, leaving 12 bases between. The CDR3 consists of 15 residues. CDR1 is MNHNS, CDR2 SASEGT, per germline. CDR3 bases: TGTGCCAGCAGTGAAGCCCCAAGGGCAGGCACTGAAGCTTTCTTT. Its protein is CASSEAPRAGTEAFF.

This chain uses TRBV6-5 with TRBJ1-2, with D perhaps matching TRBD1 (6 bases). The CDR3 consists of 14 residues. V lost 4 bases and J 8 bases, leaving 17 bases between the germline ends. Germline V gene data show CDR1 as MNHEY and CDR2 as SVGAGI. CDR3 in amino acids: CASSSGGASVGYTF. The DNA of the CDR3 is TGTGCCAGCAGTTCGGGGGGGGCGTCCGTGGGCTACACCTTC.

This clone was picked up a small number of times. V is TRBV7-9 and J is TRBJ2-3; D uncertain. The V gene's germline CDR1 is SEHNR and CDR2 FQNEAQ (reference sequence). V was cut by 5 bases and J by 1 base, with 10 bases left in between. This CDR3 has 14 residues. Here the CDR3 reads CASSPPRGTDTQYF. As DNA, the CDR3 is TGTGCCAGCAGCCCCCCAAGGGGCACAGATACGCAGTATTTT.

The chain joins TRBV4-1 to TRBJ1-3; no reliable D call. The V and J ends lost 3 bases and 0 bases respectively, with 9 bases between them. The CDR3 runs to 15 residues. CDR1 is MGHRA, CDR2 YSYEKL, per germline. CDR3 sequence (DNA): TGCGCCAGCAGCCACCCGGAGGGCTCTGGAAACACCATATATTTT. Its translation: CASSHPEGSGNTIYF.

This clone was detected only once. The V call is TRBV19, the J call TRBJ2-3, with a tentative D call TRBD2 (7 bases). Looked up from germline, CDR1 is LNHDA and CDR2 is SQIVND (reference sequence). The V end was cut by 3 bases, the J end by 1 base, with 14 bases between. This CDR3 is built from 16 residues. This CDR3 is CASSILDGGRTDTQYF. The CDR3 DNA sequence: TGTGCCAGTAGTATCCTCGACGGGGGGCGCACAGATACGCAGTATTTT.

This chain links TRBV11-2 with TRBJ2-7, with 8 positions matching TRBD2. Looked up from germline, CDR1 is SGHAT and CDR2 is FQNNGV. The CDR3 has 16 residues. Losses at the gene ends were 5 bases for V and 0 bases for J; bases not matched to a gene: 9. The chain's CDR3 is CASSPPSGLGSYEQYF. DNA of the CDR3: TGTGCCAGCAGCCCTCCCTCGGGACTAGGCTCCTACGAGCAGTACTTC.

V gene TRBV9 combines with J gene TRBJ2-1, with 7 bases that match TRBD1. Trimming took 0 bases from V and 3 from J; bases not matched to a gene: 3. The CDR3 runs 15 residues. The germline gives CDR1 SGDLS, CDR2 YYNGEE. DNA for the CDR3: TGTGCCAGCAGCGTAGCTGGGGACAGCTACAATGAGCAGTTCTTC. Its translation is CASSVAGDSYNEQFF.

This chain joins TRBV30 and TRBJ1-2; TRBD1 might be the D (6 bases). Germline V gene data show CDR1 as GTSNPN and CDR2 as SVGIG (reference sequence). The CDR3 runs to 14 residues. With 1 base removed from V and 4 bases from J, the gap between germline ends came to 13 bases. The CDR3 DNA is TGTGCCTGGAGTGGACAGGCACTTGGCTATGGCTACACCTTC. It encodes CAWSGQALGYGYTF.

The chain employs TRBV21-1 and TRBJ2-5. TRBV21-1 is annotated as a pseudogene. This CDR3 contains 14 residues. CDR3 sequence: CASSKDTGQETQYF. CDR3 nucleotides: TGTGCCAGCAGCAAAGACACTGGACAAGAGACCCAGTACTTC.

The J gene is TRBJ2-3, the V gene TRBV5-8, with 7 bases lining up with TRBD2. Germline CDR1 SGHTS, CDR2 YDEGEE. V was pared by 6 bases and J by 7 bases, with 14 bases of the junction left unmatched. This CDR3 spans 15 amino acids. CDR3 residues: CASNLGSQRGNTQYF. In DNA form, the CDR3 reads TGTGCCAGCAACCTTGGGTCTCAGCGGGGAAATACGCAGTATTTT.

This clone was seen more than once but under ten times. The chain carries TRBV27 and TRBJ1-1; 7 positions agree with TRBD1. Trimming took 4 bases from V and 7 from J; bases not matched to a gene: 6. Germline V lookup: CDR1 MNHEY, CDR2 SMNVEV (reference sequence). The CDR3 extends over 13 amino acids. The CDR3 region is CASSSRGEIEAFF. CDR3 nucleotide sequence: TGTGCCAGCAGTTCCAGGGGGGAAATTGAAGCTTTCTTT.

The chain combines TRBV18 with TRBJ1-2, with D unresolved. Germline assignment: CDR1 KGHSH and CDR2 LQKENI. CDR3 size: 13 residues. V lost 1 base, J lost 6 bases, and 9 bases lay in between. CDR3 protein: CASSPRDLDGYTF. In nucleotides, the CDR3 is TGTGCCAGCTCACCACGGGATTTGGATGGCTACACCTTC.

Here the CDR3 DNA reads TGTGCCAGCAGTCGACAAGGAGATGGAATATATGGCTACACCTTC. Its translation is CASSRQGDGIYGYTF. The rearrangement joins TRBV6-5 to TRBJ1-2, with D uncertain. The germline V and J ends were trimmed by 5 bases and 5 bases, with 18 bases remaining between them. Germline V gives CDR1 MNHEY, CDR2 SVGAGI. The CDR3 spans 15 residues.